This is a list of T cell receptor beta chains from one sample in a study of tumor and adjacent non-tumor tissue in lung cancer. Via MiXCR, TCRdb re-called the multiplex PCR reads, giving one row per CDR3 protein. The sample yields about 110,000 distinct CDR3 sequences, around 80% seen once. The source material was lung tumor tissue. Receptor source: a woman aged 60-75 years with non-small cell lung cancer. Both conserved end residues are part of each CDR3. A D gene is named only where the DNA matches it firmly. The listing skips clone size in some rows; elsewhere it reads once, few, many or a size class.

d_call clone_size j_call v_call cdr3_nt cdr3_aa
- - TRBJ2-7 TRBV4-3 TGCACCACCAGCCAAGATGCAGGAGGGGGCGAGCAATACTTC CTTSQDAGGGEQYF
- - TRBJ1-2 TRBV29-1 TGCAGCGCTGACCAGGTAGTAGGTGGGAAAGCTGGCTACACCTTC CSADQVVGGKAGYTF
TRBD1 - TRBJ2-3 TRBV29-1 TGCAGCGCAGACAGGGGGGGGACAGATACGCAGTATTTT CSADRGGTDTQYF
- - TRBJ1-2 TRBV4-2 TGCGCCAGCAGCCAAGACAACTATGGCTACACCTTC CASSQDNYGYTF
- - TRBJ2-3 TRBV5-7 TGTGCCAGCAGCTCAGGGGACTACACAGATACGCAGTATTTT CASSSGDYTDTQYF
- - TRBJ2-7 TRBV6-1 TGTGTCAGCAGTGACTGGGGGCCCTACGAGCAGTACTTC CVSSDWGPYEQYF
- few TRBJ2-3 TRBV11-2 TGTGCTAGCAGCGCCACCGGGGCGGCCACCGATACGCAGTATTTT CASSATGAATDTQYF
TRBD2 - TRBJ2-1 TRBV7-3 TGCGCCAGGAGCTCCCGCGGGGAACTAGCGGGGGTAAATGAGCAGTTCTTC CARSSRGELAGVNEQFF
- - TRBJ2-6 TRBV9 TGTGCCAGCAGAGTGTGGGTCGCTGGGGCCAACGTCGTGACTTTC CASRVWVAGANVVTF
- - TRBJ2-5 TRBV12-3/TRBV12-4 TGTGCCAGCAGTTTCGAGCTCCTAGGCGGGGAACATGAGACCCAGTACTTC CASSFELLGGEHETQYF
- many TRBJ1-2 TRBV20-1 TGCAGTGCTCCGGAAAGTACACATGGCTACACCTTC CSAPESTHGYTF
- - TRBJ1-1 TRBV4-3 TGCGCCAGCAGCCAAGAGGTCCAGTACATTGAAGCTTTCTTT CASSQEVQYIEAFF
- - TRBJ1-1 TRBV6-1 TGTGCCAGCAGTGGATCGGCCACTGAAGCTTTCTTT CASSGSATEAFF
- - TRBJ2-1 TRBV29-1 TGCTGCGTTAAAGTTAATGAAAATCGGGAAGGTTACAATGAGCAGTTCTTC CCVKVNENREGYNEQFF